What follows are 27 T cell receptor beta chains derived from one specimen sequenced in a study of neurological immune-mediated disorders. TCRdb re-called the 5' RACE reads with MiXCR, one entry per CDR3 protein. The table lists tens of thousands of distinct CDR3 sequences, 4.8% of them singletons. Sequencing was done on a sample of CD4+ T cells from blood. These receptors all stem from a young man in good health.

There are many counts of this clonotype. This chain uses TRBV20-1 with TRBJ1-6, with D hard to call. The CDR3 extends over 12 amino acids. Per germline, CDR1 DFQATT and CDR2 SNEGSKA (reference sequence). Trimming removed 0 bases at V and 7 bases at J, with 4 bases between. The CDR3 loop is CSARETNSPLHF. DNA for the CDR3: TGCAGTGCTAGAGAAACAAATTCACCCCTCCACTTT.

The chain employs TRBV4-3 and TRBJ2-2; D gene uncertain. Trimming left V 3 bases short and J 1 base short, with 18 bases between. This CDR3 contains 18 residues. The germline gives CDR1 LGHNA, CDR2 YSLEER. In nucleotides, the CDR3 is TGCGCCAGCAGCCAGATCTCGCGCTTGGCGCAGAACACCGGGGAGCTGTTTTTT. Its translation: CASSQISRLAQNTGELFF.

This chain joins TRBV5-1 and TRBJ1-1; tentatively, D is TRBD1 (5 bases). Germline CDR1 SGHRS, CDR2 YFSETQ. CDR3 length: 15 residues. V lost 1 base and J 5 bases, leaving 15 bases between the germline ends. The CDR3 sequence: CASSLIPGYMTEAFF. In nucleotides, the CDR3 is TGCGCCAGCAGCTTGATTCCAGGGTATATGACTGAAGCTTTCTTT. Full variable domain (rest looked up from reference TRBV5-1 and TRBJ1-1): KAGVTQTPRYLIKTRGQQVTLSCSPISGHRSVSWYQQTPGQGLQFLFEYFSETQRNKGNFPGRFSGRQFSNSRSEMNVSTLELGDSALYLCASSLIPGYMTEAFFGQGTRLTVV.

This clonotype was detected many times. The rearrangement uses TRBV7-2 and TRBJ1-1, with TRBD1 matching 7 bases. Unmatched junction bases numbered 6, after V lost 7 bases and J lost 1 base. This CDR3 comprises 14 residues. CDR1 is SGHTA, CDR2 FQGNSA, per germline. The DNA of the CDR3 is TGTGCCAGCACCAAGACAGGGAGGAACACTGAAGCTTTCTTT. This codes for CASTKTGRNTEAFF.

This clonotype came up many times. The rearrangement links TRBV5-1 to TRBJ1-1, with D unclear. The V gene lost 2 bases and the J gene lost 1 base, with 6 bases spanning the gap. Germline CDR1 and CDR2: SGHRS and YFSETQ. The CDR3 covers 13 residues. The chain's CDR3 is CASSFSRNTEAFF. The CDR3 DNA follows: TGCGCCAGCAGCTTTAGCAGGAACACTGAAGCTTTCTTT.

This clonotype was seen ten or more times. This sequence joins TRBV7-9 and TRBJ1-2; D ambiguous. Trimming took off 3 bases at V and 6 bases at J, with 11 bases between the two ends. The CDR3 is 13 amino acids. From germline, CDR1 is SEHNR and CDR2 FQNEAQ (reference sequence). The CDR3 DNA follows: TGTGCCAGCAGCTTCGCGGACGTTAATGGCTACACCTTC. It encodes CASSFADVNGYTF.

This clonotype was counted ten times or more. This chain joins TRBV10-3 and TRBJ1-2; 7 positions agree with TRBD1. The germline V gene encodes CDR1 ENHRY and CDR2 SYGVKD. V gave up 2 bases and J gave up 4 bases; unmatched junction bases: 7. This CDR3 has 15 amino acids. CDR3 in amino acids: CAISERGTALYGYTF. The CDR3 DNA reads as TGTGCCATCAGTGAGAGGGGGACAGCCCTCTATGGCTACACCTTC.

This clonotype has ten or more counts. This chain links TRBV14 with TRBJ1-6; no reliable D call. The CDR3 extends over 15 amino acids. Trimming shortened V by 2 bases and J by 10 bases, and 15 bases separated the two germline ends. CDR1 is SGHDN and CDR2 is FVKESK in the germline V gene. CDR3 DNA: TGTGCCAGCAGCCAATTTCGAGGCCGTGGGTCACCCCTCCACTTT. Translated, it gives CASSQFRGRGSPLHF.

This clonotype showed up just a few times. The chain is built from TRBV7-9 and TRBJ2-7, with 7 bases aligning to TRBD1. Germline V gene data show CDR1 as SEHNR and CDR2 as FQNEAQ (reference sequence). The ends lost 4 bases at V and 5 bases at J; junction bases unmatched: 14. CDR3 length equals 16 residues. CDR3 nucleotide sequence: TGTGCCAGCAGCTCAAGGGGGCCACAAGGGGCCAACGAGCAGTACTTC. Protein sequence: CASSSRGPQGANEQYF.

The chain uses TRBV5-5 and TRBJ1-5, with D tentatively TRBD1 (5 bases). Deletions cut 5 bases from V and 5 bases from J, with 17 bases between. The germline V gene encodes CDR1 SGHKS and CDR2 YYEKEE (reference sequence). This CDR3 is built from 15 residues. The CDR3 DNA is TGTGCCAGCAGTCGAATCACAGGAAGGGATCAGCCCCAGCATTTT. Protein sequence: CASSRITGRDQPQHF.

This clonotype was found many times. This sequence joins TRBV5-6 and TRBJ2-3; 7 bases line up with TRBD1. The CDR3 consists of 14 residues. The germline V gene encodes CDR1 SGHDT and CDR2 YYEEEE. The V segment lost 4 bases and the J segment 0 bases; nucleotides outside the gene matches: 2. CDR3 region: CASSRQGSTDTQYF. The CDR3 DNA sequence: TGTGCCAGCAGCCGACAGGGAAGCACAGATACGCAGTATTTT.

This clonotype was seen at least ten times. Here the CDR3 DNA reads TGCGCCAGCAGGCAGGGAAATTCACCCCTCCACTTT. It yields the protein CASRQGNSPLHF. This chain links TRBV5-1 with TRBJ1-6, with D possibly TRBD1 on 5 matching bases. Trimming took 5 bases from V and 7 from J, leaving 7 bases between them. This CDR3 comprises 12 residues. Germline CDR1 is SGHRS and CDR2 is YFSETQ.

The V call is TRBV6-4, the J call TRBJ2-4, with D perhaps matching TRBD2 (5 bases). Trimming shortened V by 5 bases and J by 3 bases, and 20 bases separated the two germline ends. The CDR3 runs 17 residues. Looked up from germline, CDR1 is MRHNA and CDR2 is SNTAGT. CDR3 loop: CASSSKKAPEDKNIQYF. The DNA of the CDR3 is TGTGCCAGCAGTAGTAAGAAAGCTCCGGAGGACAAAAACATTCAGTACTTC.

This clonotype was seen at least ten times. V and J are TRBV9 and TRBJ1-2; D is unresolved. The germline V gene has CDR1 SGDLS and CDR2 YYNGEE. This CDR3 comprises 12 residues. V lost 3 bases and J lost 9, with 12 bases in between. CDR3 bases: TGTGCCAGCAGCGGGCAAGTTCTGAGCTACACCTTC. Translation: CASSGQVLSYTF.

This clonotype was detected ten times or more. V gene TRBV9 combines with J gene TRBJ2-3; no clear D gene. Trimming removed 0 bases from V and 3 bases from J, with 8 bases in between. CDR1 SGDLS and CDR2 YYNGEE come from the germline V gene. This CDR3 has 14 amino acids. The CDR3 spells CASSVDPSTDTQYF. The CDR3 bases are TGTGCCAGCAGCGTAGATCCTTCGACAGATACGCAGTATTTT.

This clonotype was found many times. The chain carries TRBV5-1 and TRBJ1-2; D is undetermined. There are 14 residues in the CDR3. The V gene lost 0 bases and the J gene lost 8 bases, with 14 bases spanning the gap. Germline V lookup: CDR1 SGHRS, CDR2 YFSETQ. CDR3: CASSLAWGEEGYTF. As DNA, the CDR3 is TGCGCCAGCAGCTTGGCCTGGGGAGAGGAGGGCTACACCTTC.

This clonotype showed up many times. The chain has TRBV5-1 and TRBJ1-2; D perhaps matches TRBD1 (5 bases). CDR3 length equals 13 residues. V dropped 3 bases and J dropped 7 bases, with 13 bases sitting between them. Germline V gene lookup returns CDR1 SGHRS and CDR2 YFSETQ. CDR3 sequence reads: CASSSPDMPGYTF. The CDR3 DNA follows: TGCGCCAGCAGCTCGCCGGACATGCCTGGCTACACCTTC. Using reference TRBV5-1 and TRBJ1-2 for the parts outside the CDR3, the full variable domain is KAGVTQTPRYLIKTRGQQVTLSCSPISGHRSVSWYQQTPGQGLQFLFEYFSETQRNKGNFPGRFSGRQFSNSRSEMNVSTLELGDSALYLCASSSPDMPGYTFGSGTRLTVV.

The table lists this clonotype with many counts. V is TRBV21-1 and J is TRBJ2-7; TRBD1 reflects the table's D call only, with no check against the DNA. TRBV21-1 is marked as a pseudogene. There are 15 residues in the CDR3. The DNA for the CDR3 is TGTGCCAGCAGCGGACAGGGTCTTATTTCCTACGAGCAGTACTTC. It translates to CASSGQGLISYEQYF.

In this sample, this clonotype turned up many times. V and J are TRBV12-3 or TRBV12-4 and TRBJ1-2; the D gene is possibly TRBD1 (6 bases). This CDR3 region has 13 residues. The V end lost 4 bases, the J end lost 4 bases, and 10 bases lay between the germline ends. The CDR3 sequence is CASSSGQTYGYTF. The CDR3 nucleotides read TGTGCCAGCAGTTCAGGACAGACCTATGGCTACACCTTC.

This clonotype was seen many times. The chain combines TRBV20-1 with TRBJ2-3, with 12 bases aligning to TRBD2. The germline gives CDR1 DFQATT, CDR2 SNEGSKA (reference sequence). V dropped 4 bases and J dropped 4; count of bases not matched to a gene: 6. The CDR3 sequence is 15 residues long. The CDR3 bases are TGCAGTGCTACTCCGGGACTAGCGGGCCCAGATACGCAGTATTTT. Its protein is CSATPGLAGPDTQYF.

This clonotype occurred many times. This sequence joins TRBV27 and TRBJ1-2, with D unresolved. Germline lookup yields CDR1 MNHEY and CDR2 SMNVEV (reference sequence). This CDR3 has 14 residues. V was trimmed by 4 bases and J by 2 bases, leaving 11 bases between them. The CDR3 region is CASSSLGNNYGYTF. The CDR3 DNA reads TGTGCCAGCAGTTCCCTAGGGAACAACTATGGCTACACCTTC.

This clonotype was detected ten times or more. This chain uses TRBV7-8 with TRBJ2-3, with 11 bases matching TRBD2. CDR1 and CDR2 from the germline V gene are SGHVS and FQNEAQ. Unmatched junction bases numbered 3, after V lost 4 bases and J lost 3 bases. The CDR3 length is 15 residues. The CDR3 nucleotides read TGTGCCAGCAGCTACCCTAGCGGGGGGACAGATACGCAGTATTTT. Its translation is CASSYPSGGTDTQYF.

This clonotype showed up many times. This sequence joins TRBV2 and TRBJ1-2; D unclear. V dropped 4 bases and J dropped 2 bases, with 8 bases sitting between them. This CDR3 has 13 amino acids. Germline lookup yields CDR1 SNHLY and CDR2 FYNNEI. The CDR3 is CASSADGNYGYTF. The CDR3 coding sequence is TGTGCCAGCAGTGCGGACGGAAACTATGGCTACACCTTC.

This clonotype has ten or more counts. The J gene is TRBJ2-1, the V gene TRBV10-3, with TRBD1 matching 7 bases. This CDR3 contains 16 residues. Per germline, CDR1 ENHRY and CDR2 SYGVKD. Trimming cost V 6 bases and J 3 bases; bases outside gene matches: 11. The CDR3, as DNA: TGTGCCATCAGGGCAAAAGGACAGGTCGGCTACAATGAGCAGTTCTTC. Translated, it gives CAIRAKGQVGYNEQFF.

Many counts were recorded for this clonotype. This chain joins TRBV20-1 and TRBJ2-3; 11 bases are shared with TRBD2. CDR1 is DFQATT, CDR2 SNEGSKA, per germline (reference sequence). V lost 3 bases to trimming and J lost 6 bases; unmatched junction nucleotides: 8. CDR3 length equals 15 residues. The CDR3 spells CSASKLAGGKDTQYF. CDR3 sequence (DNA): TGCAGTGCTAGTAAGCTAGCGGGGGGAAAGGATACGCAGTATTTT.

Ten or more counts support this clonotype. The genes are TRBV20-1 and TRBJ2-3; the D gene is possibly TRBD1 (6 bases). Germline lookup yields CDR1 DFQATT and CDR2 SNEGSKA (reference sequence). Between the trimmed V and J ends, which lost 6 bases and 1 base, there was a span of 17 bases. The CDR3 consists of 15 residues. The CDR3 nucleotides are TGCAGTGCCTTCCAGGGGATAGCCGGCACAGATACGCAGTATTTT. Translation: CSAFQGIAGTDTQYF.

Ten or more counts support this clonotype. The chain combines TRBV5-1 with TRBJ1-1, with 10 bases identical to TRBD1. The trim removed 8 bases at V and 5 bases at J, leaving 6 bases unmatched. The germline gives CDR1 SGHRS, CDR2 YFSETQ. CDR3 length: 13 amino acids. CDR3 DNA: TGCGCCAGTCGACAGGGGGCGCAGACTGAAGCTTTCTTT. The encoded protein is CASRQGAQTEAFF.